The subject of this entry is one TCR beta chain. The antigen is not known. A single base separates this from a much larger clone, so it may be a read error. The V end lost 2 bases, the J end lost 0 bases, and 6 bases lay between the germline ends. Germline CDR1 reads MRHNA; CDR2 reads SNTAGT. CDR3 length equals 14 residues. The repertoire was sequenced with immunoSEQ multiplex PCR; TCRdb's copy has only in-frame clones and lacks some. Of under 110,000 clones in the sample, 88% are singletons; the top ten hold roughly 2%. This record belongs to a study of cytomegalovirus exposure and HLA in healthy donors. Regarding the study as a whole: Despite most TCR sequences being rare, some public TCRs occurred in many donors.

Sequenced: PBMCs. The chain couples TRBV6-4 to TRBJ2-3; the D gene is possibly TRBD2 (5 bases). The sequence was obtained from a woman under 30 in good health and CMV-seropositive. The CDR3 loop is CASSDRGSTDTQYF. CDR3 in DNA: TGTGCCAGCAGTGACCGGGGTAGCACAGATACGCAGTATTTT.